This T cell receptor beta chain was documented in a study of regulatory T cells in long-lasting Graves disease. Across the whole study: Graves' cases, newly diagnosed, had used antithyroid drugs under 3 months.

As for time point: newly diagnosed GD, antithyroid drugs for less than 3 months. Extracted RNA from PBMCs served as the source of the TCR library. TCR beta libraries were built with iRepertoire HTBI primers and Arm-PCR of CDR3 regions. One entry per CDR3 protein results from TCRdb running MiXCR on the multiplex PCR reads. The sample yields hundreds of thousands of distinct CDR3 sequences, approximately 15% seen once. These same records also appear under a second study, on T cells in Graves' hyperthyroidism and ophthalmopathy. From that second work: HTBI primers drove first-round RT-PCR of the TCR CDR3. Ophthalmopathy was told apart from stable hyperthyroidism by a 13 V-J model. Model output signaled ophthalmopathy a median approximately six months ahead of onset.

Sample: peripheral blood mononuclear cells (PBMCs), taken at new diagnosis, from a patient treated with antithyroid drugs. The TCR originated in a young woman with Graves disease.

CDR3 nucleotide sequence: TGTGCCAGCAGCCCGCCCCTAAGAAACACCATATATTTT. Translating it yields CASSPPLRNTIYF. The chain uses TRBV3-1 and TRBJ1-3; D is uncertain. V was trimmed by 4 bases and J by 5 bases, leaving 9 bases between them. Germline-derived CDR1 and CDR2 are LGHDT and YNNKEL (reference sequence). CDR3 length equals 13 residues.